Below, 23 T cell receptor beta chains from the same sample are listed, as sequenced in a study of blood T cell repertoires in COVID-19. Using immunoSEQ multiplex PCR, the repertoire was profiled, and TCRdb retains in-frame clones only, with some absent. The sample contains about 180,000 clones, over 80% of which appear only once. What was sequenced was peripheral blood. Every receptor here comes from a woman aged 50 to 65 with acute or convalescent COVID-19.

J is TRBJ2-3 and V is TRBV3-1 (or the pseudogene TRBV3-2); D is ambiguous. Germline V lookup: CDR1 LGHDT, CDR2 YNNKEL (reference sequence). Deletions cut 0 bases from V and 2 bases from J, with 6 bases between. The CDR3 has 14 residues. The CDR3 spells CASSQDTSTDTQYF. The DNA of the CDR3 is TGTGCCAGCAGCCAAGATACTTCCACAGATACGCAGTATTTT.

This CDR3 is CASSYSSLSGANVLTF. CDR3 sequence (DNA): TGTGCCAGCAGTTACTCAAGCCTCTCTGGGGCCAACGTCCTGACTTTC. The rearrangement uses TRBV6-5 and TRBJ2-6; D is undetermined. Trimming pared 0 bases from V and 0 bases from J, leaving 6 bases between. CDR3 length: 16 amino acids. Looked up from germline, CDR1 is MNHEY and CDR2 is SVGAGI.

A single count supports this clone. This chain uses TRBV7-8 with TRBJ1-5, with TRBD1 identical over 7 bases. V gave up 4 bases and J gave up 7 bases; unmatched junction bases: 4. The CDR3 covers 13 residues. Germline V gene sequence: CDR1 SGHVS, CDR2 FQNEAQ. The CDR3 DNA is TGTGCCAGCAGCTATATACAGGGGCAGCCCCAGCATTTT. Its translation: CASSYIQGQPQHF.

The chain joins TRBV3-1 (or the pseudogene TRBV3-2) to TRBJ2-2; weak D call: TRBD2 (6 bases). V shed 8 bases and J shed 0 bases, with 13 bases lying between them. Germline CDR1 and CDR2: LGHDT and YNNKEL (reference sequence). This CDR3 is built from 15 residues. The CDR3 here is CASYPGGTNTGELFF. The CDR3 coding sequence is TGTGCCAGCTACCCCGGCGGGACGAACACCGGGGAGCTGTTTTTT.

This chain joins TRBV10-3 and TRBJ1-1; D perhaps matches TRBD1 (6 bases). This CDR3 region has 12 residues. Germline V gives CDR1 ENHRY, CDR2 SYGVKD. Trimming took 5 bases from V and 8 from J, leaving 12 bases between them. Here the CDR3 DNA reads TGTGCCATCAGTAAAGGACAGTTCGAAGCTTTCTTT. Protein sequence: CAISKGQFEAFF.

In DNA, the CDR3 is TGCGCCAGCAGCTTCCGTCAGGCAGCCTACGAGCAGTACTTC. It translates to CASSFRQAAYEQYF. The J gene is TRBJ2-7, the V gene TRBV5-1, with D unresolved. The CDR3 is 14 amino acids. Looked up from germline, CDR1 is SGHRS and CDR2 is YFSETQ. V lost 2 bases and J lost 2, with 11 bases in between.

This chain connects TRBV11-2 to TRBJ1-2; TRBD1 is a possible D gene (5 bases). The CDR3 has 12 residues. V gave up 5 bases and J gave up 7 bases, with 11 bases separating them. Looked up from germline, CDR1 is SGHAT and CDR2 is FQNNGV. The CDR3: CASSPPDSGYTF. The CDR3 DNA sequence: TGTGCCAGCAGCCCCCCTGACAGTGGCTACACCTTC.

The sample holds one count of this clone. The chain is built from TRBV9 and TRBJ1-3; D is perhaps TRBD1 (6 bases). Trimming stripped 4 bases from V and 2 bases from J, with 13 bases between. The CDR3 consists of 15 residues. The germline CDR1 and CDR2 sequences are SGDLS and YYNGEE. CDR3 sequence (DNA): TGTGCCAGCAGCAAGGACAGCGTTGCTGGAAACACCATATATTTT. Translation: CASSKDSVAGNTIYF.

The chain recombines TRBV4-2 with TRBJ1-2, with D possibly matching TRBD1 (5 bases). CDR3 length: 15 amino acids. Germline CDR1 reads LGHNA; CDR2 reads YNFKEQ. The V gene lost 3 bases and the J gene lost 4 bases, with 15 bases spanning the gap. CDR3 nucleotides: TGTGCCAGCAGCCAGCCGTCAGGGTCCCGCTATGGCTACACCTTC. Translated: CASSQPSGSRYGYTF.

CDR3: CASSTGLQTGAQYF. The CDR3 DNA reads as TGTGCCAGTAGTACGGGACTCCAAACGGGGGCCCAGTACTTC. The J gene is TRBJ2-5, the V gene TRBV19, with D possibly TRBD2 on 6 matching bases. The CDR3 is 14 residues long. The V gene's germline CDR1 is LNHDA and CDR2 SQIVND (reference sequence). The V gene lost 4 bases and the J gene lost 9 bases, with 18 bases spanning the gap.

The J gene is TRBJ2-1, the V gene TRBV18; 10 bases match TRBD2. Trimming cost V 2 bases and J 0 bases; bases outside gene matches: 7. The CDR3 consists of 18 residues. Germline V lookup: CDR1 KGHSH, CDR2 LQKENI. The CDR3 region is CASSPGVAGGSSYNEQFF. The CDR3 nucleotides are TGTGCCAGCTCACCAGGGGTAGCGGGGGGCAGCTCCTACAATGAGCAGTTCTTC.

The rearrangement uses TRBV10-2 and TRBJ2-3, with 11 nucleotides matching TRBD2. Germline lookup yields CDR1 WSHSY and CDR2 SAAADI. The CDR3 spans 18 residues. V lost 5 bases and J lost 0; bases outside the gene matches: 10. The DNA for the CDR3 is TGCGCCAGCAGTCTCGGGACTAGCGGATTCTCTAGCACAGATACGCAGTATTTT. Its translation is CASSLGTSGFSSTDTQYF.

The chain uses TRBV7-8 and TRBJ1-5; 7 bases are shared with TRBD1. J gave up 4 bases and V 5 bases, and 2 bases lay outside the gene matches. The germline V gene has CDR1 SGHVS and CDR2 FQNEAQ. The CDR3 loop spans 13 amino acids. CDR3 nucleotide sequence: TGTGCCAGCAGCCAGACAGGGAATCAGCCCCAGCATTTT. Protein product: CASSQTGNQPQHF.

The J gene is TRBJ1-2, the V gene TRBV30; tentatively, D is TRBD1 (6 bases). Trimming took 6 bases from V and 4 from J, leaving 15 bases between them. There are 13 residues in the CDR3. CDR1 GTSNPN and CDR2 SVGIG come from the germline V gene (reference sequence). CDR3 residues: CACKRTGTYGYTF. The CDR3 DNA reads TGTGCCTGTAAGAGAACAGGGACCTATGGCTACACCTTC.

The genes are TRBV4-2 and TRBJ1-2; a possible D gene is TRBD1 (6 bases). V was clipped by 0 bases and J by 6 bases, with 17 bases between them. The CDR3 loop spans 16 amino acids. Germline V gene sequence: CDR1 LGHNA, CDR2 YNFKEQ. As DNA, the CDR3 is TGTGCCAGCAGCCAAGAATACCCCAGGGCAGGGGATGGCTACACCTTC. Protein sequence: CASSQEYPRAGDGYTF.

The chain links TRBV19 to TRBJ2-7; D unclear. Trimming took off 7 bases at V and 3 bases at J, with 7 bases between the two ends. This CDR3 comprises 11 residues. Germline V gene data show CDR1 as LNHDA and CDR2 as SQIVND (reference sequence). For the CDR3, the DNA is TGTGCCAGTACGGGTGGCTACGAGCAGTACTTC. Translated, it gives CASTGGYEQYF.

The rearrangement joins TRBV4-1 to TRBJ2-3, with 7 bases identical to TRBD1. The CDR3 loop spans 15 amino acids. CDR1 is MGHRA and CDR2 is YSYEKL in the germline V gene. With V trimmed by 7 bases and J by 2 bases, 9 bases remained unmatched. CDR3 nucleotides: TGCGCCAGCAACAGGGGCAGAAGCTTCACAGATACGCAGTATTTT. Its protein is CASNRGRSFTDTQYF.

V and J are TRBV4-1 and TRBJ2-2; 8 bases match TRBD2. The V segment lost 5 bases and the J segment 5 bases; nucleotides outside the gene matches: 7. The germline V gene has CDR1 MGHRA and CDR2 YSYEKL. The CDR3 runs 15 residues. CDR3 sequence: CASSFRGGRTGELFF. The DNA of the CDR3 is TGCGCCAGCAGCTTCCGGGGGGGCCGAACCGGGGAGCTGTTTTTT.

The chain is built from TRBV18 and TRBJ1-2, with 7 bases fitting TRBD1. Losses at the gene ends were 0 bases for V and 4 bases for J; bases not matched to a gene: 8. Per the germline V gene, CDR1 is KGHSH and CDR2 is LQKENI. The CDR3 runs 16 residues. CDR3: CASSPPSDRLGYGYTF. Here the CDR3 DNA reads TGTGCCAGCTCACCACCTTCGGACAGGTTGGGCTATGGCTACACCTTC.

The chain employs TRBV5-6 and TRBJ1-1, with D hard to call. Between the trimmed V and J ends, which lost 3 bases and 0 bases, there was a span of 6 bases. The CDR3 is 13 residues long. Germline-derived CDR1 and CDR2 are SGHDT and YYEEEE. This CDR3 is CASSWRLNTEAFF. The CDR3 nucleotides are TGTGCCAGCAGCTGGAGATTGAACACTGAAGCTTTCTTT.

The chain combines TRBV11-3 with TRBJ2-1; 15 nucleotides align to TRBD2. The V segment lost 2 bases and the J segment 4 bases; nucleotides outside the gene matches: 6. Germline lookup yields CDR1 SGHNT and CDR2 YENEEA. The CDR3 is made up of 18 amino acids. The CDR3: CASSLQPGLAGGYNEQFF. CDR3 sequence (DNA): TGTGCCAGCAGCTTACAACCGGGACTAGCGGGGGGTTACAATGAGCAGTTCTTC.

This rearrangement joins TRBV5-1 to TRBJ2-5; D might be TRBD2 (5 bases). The V end was cut by 0 bases, the J end by 4 bases, with 10 bases between. The CDR3 is 14 residues long. Germline V gene lookup returns CDR1 SGHRS and CDR2 YFSETQ. The DNA of the CDR3 is TGCGCCAGCAGCTTGGGTGTCCTAGCAGAGACCCAGTACTTC. Amino acids: CASSLGVLAETQYF.

The chain carries TRBV5-6 and TRBJ1-4; tentatively, D is TRBD1 (6 bases). This CDR3 is 15 amino acids long. With 3 bases removed from V and 4 bases from J, the gap between germline ends came to 13 bases. CDR1 is SGHDT, CDR2 YYEEEE, per germline. CDR3 amino acids: CASSSTQGINEKLFF. The CDR3 DNA reads as TGTGCCAGCAGCTCTACTCAGGGGATTAATGAAAAACTGTTTTTT.